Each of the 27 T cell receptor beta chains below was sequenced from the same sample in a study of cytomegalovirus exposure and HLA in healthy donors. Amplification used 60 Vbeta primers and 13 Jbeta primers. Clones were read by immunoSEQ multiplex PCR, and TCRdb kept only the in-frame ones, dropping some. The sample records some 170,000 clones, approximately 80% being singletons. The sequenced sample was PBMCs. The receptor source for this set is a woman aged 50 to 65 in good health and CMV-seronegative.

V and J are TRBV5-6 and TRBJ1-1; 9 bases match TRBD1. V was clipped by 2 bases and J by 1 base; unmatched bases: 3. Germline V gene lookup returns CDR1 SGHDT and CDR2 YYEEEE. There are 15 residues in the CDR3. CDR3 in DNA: TGTGCCAGCAGCTTACCGGGACAGGGGAACACTGAAGCTTTCTTT. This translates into CASSLPGQGNTEAFF.

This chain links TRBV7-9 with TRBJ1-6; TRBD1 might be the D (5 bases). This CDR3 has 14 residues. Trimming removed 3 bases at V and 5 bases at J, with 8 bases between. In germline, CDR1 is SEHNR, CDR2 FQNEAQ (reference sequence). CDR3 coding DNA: TGTGCCAGCAGCTTGGCCAGGGATAATTCACCCCTCCACTTT. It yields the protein CASSLARDNSPLHF. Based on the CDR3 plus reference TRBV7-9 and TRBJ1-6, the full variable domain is DTGVSQNPRHKITKRGQNVTFRCDPISEHNRLYWYRQTLGQGPEFLTYFQNEAQLEKSRLLSDRFSAERPKGSFSTLEIQRTEQGDSAMYLCASSLARDNSPLHFGNGTRLTVT.

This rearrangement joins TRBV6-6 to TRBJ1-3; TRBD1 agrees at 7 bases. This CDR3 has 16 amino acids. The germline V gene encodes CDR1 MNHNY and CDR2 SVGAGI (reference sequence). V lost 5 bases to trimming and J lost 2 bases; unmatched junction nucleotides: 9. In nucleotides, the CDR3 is TGTGCCAGCAGTCCATCCCGCGACAGGGCTGGAAACACCATATATTTT. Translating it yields CASSPSRDRAGNTIYF.

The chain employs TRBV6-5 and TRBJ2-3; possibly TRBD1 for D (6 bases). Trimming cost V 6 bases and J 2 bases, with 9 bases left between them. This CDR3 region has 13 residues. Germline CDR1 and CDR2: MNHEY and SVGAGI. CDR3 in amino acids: CASRDSITDTQYF. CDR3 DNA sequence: TGTGCCAGCAGGGACAGCATCACAGATACGCAGTATTTT.

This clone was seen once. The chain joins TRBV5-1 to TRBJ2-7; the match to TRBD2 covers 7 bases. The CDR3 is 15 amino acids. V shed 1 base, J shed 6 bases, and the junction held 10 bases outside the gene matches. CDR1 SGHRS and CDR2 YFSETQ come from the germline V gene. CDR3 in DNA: TGCGCCAGCAGCTTGACGGGCGGGAGTTCTGGCGAGCAGTACTTC. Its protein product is CASSLTGGSSGEQYF.

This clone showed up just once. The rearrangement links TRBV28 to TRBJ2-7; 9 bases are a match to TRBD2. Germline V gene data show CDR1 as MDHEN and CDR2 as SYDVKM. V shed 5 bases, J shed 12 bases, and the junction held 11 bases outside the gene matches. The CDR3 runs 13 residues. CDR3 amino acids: CASSTAGGPVLYF. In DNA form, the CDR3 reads TGTGCCAGCAGTACGGCGGGAGGGCCGGTCCTGTACTTC.

CDR3 in amino acids: CASRWREASSYEQYF. The CDR3 region has the DNA TGTGCCAGTAGGTGGCGGGAGGCGTCTTCTTACGAGCAGTACTTC. The V and J genes are TRBV19 and TRBJ2-7; 8 nucleotides line up with TRBD2. Germline V lookup: CDR1 LNHDA, CDR2 SQIVND (reference sequence). The CDR3 has 15 amino acids. V shed 6 bases and J 4 bases; nucleotides not matched to a gene: 11.

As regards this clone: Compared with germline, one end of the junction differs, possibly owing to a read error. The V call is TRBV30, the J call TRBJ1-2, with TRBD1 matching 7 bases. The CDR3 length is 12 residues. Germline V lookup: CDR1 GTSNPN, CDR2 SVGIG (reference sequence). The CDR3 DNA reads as TGTGCCTGGAACCCAGGGGGTTATGACTACACCTTC. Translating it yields CAWNPGGYDYTF.

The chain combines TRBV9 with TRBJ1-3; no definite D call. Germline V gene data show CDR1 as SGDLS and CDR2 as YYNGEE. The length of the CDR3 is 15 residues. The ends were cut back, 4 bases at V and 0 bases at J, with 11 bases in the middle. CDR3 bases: TGTGCCAGCAGCCCAGACTCCGGCTCTGGAAACACCATATATTTT. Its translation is CASSPDSGSGNTIYF.

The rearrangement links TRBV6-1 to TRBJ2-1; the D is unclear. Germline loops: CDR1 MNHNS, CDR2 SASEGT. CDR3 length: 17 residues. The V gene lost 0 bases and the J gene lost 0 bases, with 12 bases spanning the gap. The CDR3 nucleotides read TGTGCCAGCAGTGAAGCACTACACAAGAGCTCCTACAATGAGCAGTTCTTC. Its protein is CASSEALHKSSYNEQFF.

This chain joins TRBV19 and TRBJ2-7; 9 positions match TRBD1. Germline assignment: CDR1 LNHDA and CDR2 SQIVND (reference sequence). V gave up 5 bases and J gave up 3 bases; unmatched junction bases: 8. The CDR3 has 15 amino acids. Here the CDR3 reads CASSLTGTGYYEQYF. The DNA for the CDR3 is TGTGCCAGTAGTCTCACCGGGACAGGGTACTACGAGCAGTACTTC.

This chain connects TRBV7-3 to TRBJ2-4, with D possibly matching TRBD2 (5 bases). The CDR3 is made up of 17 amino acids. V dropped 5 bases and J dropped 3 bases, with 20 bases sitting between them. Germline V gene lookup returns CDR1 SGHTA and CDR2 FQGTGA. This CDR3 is CASSQDGVLGVKNIQYF. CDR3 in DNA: TGTGCCAGCAGCCAGGACGGGGTTTTAGGTGTCAAAAACATTCAGTACTTC.

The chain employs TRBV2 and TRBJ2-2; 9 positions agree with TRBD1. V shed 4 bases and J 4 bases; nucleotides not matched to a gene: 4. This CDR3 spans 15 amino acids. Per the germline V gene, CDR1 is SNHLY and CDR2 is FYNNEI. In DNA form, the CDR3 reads TGTGCCAGCAGTGTAGGACAGGGGAGCACCGGGGAGCTGTTTTTT. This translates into CASSVGQGSTGELFF.

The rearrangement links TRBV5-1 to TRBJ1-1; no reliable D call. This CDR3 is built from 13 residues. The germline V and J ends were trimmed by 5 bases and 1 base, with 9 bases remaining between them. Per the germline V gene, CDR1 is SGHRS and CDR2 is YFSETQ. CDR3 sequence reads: CASREGANTEAFF. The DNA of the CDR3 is TGCGCCAGCAGGGAAGGAGCGAACACTGAAGCTTTCTTT.

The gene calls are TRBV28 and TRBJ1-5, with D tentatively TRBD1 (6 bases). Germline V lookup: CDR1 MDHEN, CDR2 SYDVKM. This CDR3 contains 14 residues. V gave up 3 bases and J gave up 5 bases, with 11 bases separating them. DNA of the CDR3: TGTGCCAGCAGTTTTGTACAGGGCCATCAGCCCCAGCATTTT. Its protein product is CASSFVQGHQPQHF.

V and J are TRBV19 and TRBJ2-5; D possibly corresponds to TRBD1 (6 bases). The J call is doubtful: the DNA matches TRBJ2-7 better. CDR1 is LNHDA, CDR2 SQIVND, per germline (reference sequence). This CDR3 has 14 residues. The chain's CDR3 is CASSIRTATYEQYF. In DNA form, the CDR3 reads TGTGCCAGTAGTATACGGACAGCCACCTACGAGCAGTACTTC.

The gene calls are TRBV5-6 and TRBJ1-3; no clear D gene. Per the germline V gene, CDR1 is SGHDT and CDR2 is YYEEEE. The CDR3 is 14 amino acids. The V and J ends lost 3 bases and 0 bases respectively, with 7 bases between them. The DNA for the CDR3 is TGTGCCAGCAGCTCAGTAAGCTCTGGAAACACCATATATTTT. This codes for CASSSVSSGNTIYF.

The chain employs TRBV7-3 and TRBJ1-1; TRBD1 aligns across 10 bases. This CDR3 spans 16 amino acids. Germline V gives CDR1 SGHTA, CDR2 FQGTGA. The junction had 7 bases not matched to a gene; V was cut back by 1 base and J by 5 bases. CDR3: CASSLRGDRGGTEAFF. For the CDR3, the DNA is TGTGCCAGCAGCTTAAGAGGGGACAGGGGCGGGACTGAAGCTTTCTTT.

The CDR3 loop is CASSPRPLAGHYEQYF. In DNA, the CDR3 is TGTGCCAGCAGCCCGCGGCCACTAGCGGGGCACTACGAGCAGTACTTC. The chain has TRBV7-2 and TRBJ2-7; TRBD2 matches 10 bases. Germline V gives CDR1 SGHTA, CDR2 FQGNSA. The CDR3 is made up of 16 amino acids. Trimming at V came to 5 bases and at J to 3 bases, leaving 10 bases not matched to a gene.

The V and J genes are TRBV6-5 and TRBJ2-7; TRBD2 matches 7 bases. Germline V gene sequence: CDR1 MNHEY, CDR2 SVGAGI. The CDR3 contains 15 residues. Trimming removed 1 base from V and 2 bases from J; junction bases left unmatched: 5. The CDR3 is CASSYFPGGTYEQYF. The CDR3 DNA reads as TGTGCCAGCAGTTACTTCCCGGGAGGTACCTACGAGCAGTACTTC.

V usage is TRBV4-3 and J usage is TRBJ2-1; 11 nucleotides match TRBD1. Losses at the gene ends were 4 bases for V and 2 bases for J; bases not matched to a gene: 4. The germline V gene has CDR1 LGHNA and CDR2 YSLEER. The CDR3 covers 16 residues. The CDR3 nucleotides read TGCGCCAGCAGCCCCAGGACAGGGGGCGCCTACAATGAGCAGTTCTTC. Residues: CASSPRTGGAYNEQFF.

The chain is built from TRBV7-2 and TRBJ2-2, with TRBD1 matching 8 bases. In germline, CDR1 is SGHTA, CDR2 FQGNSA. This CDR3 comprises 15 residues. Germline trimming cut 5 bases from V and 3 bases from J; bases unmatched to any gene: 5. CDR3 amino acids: CASSPGQGDTGELFF. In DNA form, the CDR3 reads TGTGCCAGCAGCCCCGGACAGGGAGACACCGGGGAGCTGTTTTTT.

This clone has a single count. For the CDR3, the DNA is TGTGCCAGCAGCCAGAGCGGGGGGCCCACAGATACGCAGTATTTT. It yields the protein CASSQSGGPTDTQYF. This chain joins TRBV7-9 and TRBJ2-3; 9 nucleotides agree with TRBD2. The CDR3 sequence is 15 residues long. The germline CDR1 and CDR2 sequences are SEHNR and FQNEAQ (reference sequence). V lost 5 bases to trimming and J lost 2 bases; unmatched junction nucleotides: 5.

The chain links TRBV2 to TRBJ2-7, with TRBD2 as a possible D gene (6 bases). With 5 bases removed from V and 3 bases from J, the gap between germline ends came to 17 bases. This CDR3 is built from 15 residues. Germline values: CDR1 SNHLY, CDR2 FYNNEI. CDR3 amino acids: CASSHDLGLIYEQYF. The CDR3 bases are TGTGCCAGCAGTCACGATTTGGGACTCATCTACGAGCAGTACTTC.

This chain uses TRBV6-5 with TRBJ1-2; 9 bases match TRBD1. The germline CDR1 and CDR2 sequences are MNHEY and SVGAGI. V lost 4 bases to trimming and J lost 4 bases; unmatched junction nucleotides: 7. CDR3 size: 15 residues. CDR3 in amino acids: CASSLPGQGIYGYTF. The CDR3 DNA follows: TGTGCCAGCAGTTTACCGGGACAGGGCATCTATGGCTACACCTTC.

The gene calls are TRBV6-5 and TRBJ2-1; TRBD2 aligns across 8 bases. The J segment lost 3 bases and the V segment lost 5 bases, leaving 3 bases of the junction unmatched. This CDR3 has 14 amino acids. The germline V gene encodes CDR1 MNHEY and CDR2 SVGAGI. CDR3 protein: CASSRSGSYNEQFF. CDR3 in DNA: TGTGCCAGCAGTCGAAGCGGGAGCTACAATGAGCAGTTCTTC.

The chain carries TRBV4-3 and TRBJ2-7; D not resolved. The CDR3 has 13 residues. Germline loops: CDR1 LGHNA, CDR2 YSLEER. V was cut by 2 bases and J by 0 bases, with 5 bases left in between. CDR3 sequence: CASSQFGSYEQYF. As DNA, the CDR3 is TGCGCCAGCAGCCAATTCGGCTCCTACGAGCAGTACTTC.